This T cell receptor (beta chain) stems from a study of OX40 agonist ivuxolimab in advanced cancers. About the study: Ivuxolimab, which patients received intravenously every 2 weeks, was dosed at 0.01 to 10 mg/kg. Dose-escalation patients' cancers were hepatocellular carcinoma, melanoma, renal cell or head and neck cancer.

This clone was found once. Some clones are missing from TCRdb's copy, which holds only in-frame ones; the method was immunoSEQ multiplex PCR. This table has tens of thousands of clones, roughly nine tenths appearing once. The sequence was collected from an adult with an advanced solid tumor such as melanoma, head and neck, liver or kidney cancer. The sequences come from CD4+ or CD8+ T cells sorted from blood, collected in a trial of the OX40 agonist ivuxolimab.

DNA of the CDR3: TGTGCCAGCAGCGGCAGGGGGGAGACCCAGTACTTC. This gives the protein CASSGRGETQYF. The chain has TRBV7-9 and TRBJ2-5; 7 positions agree with TRBD1. The V segment lost 5 bases and the J segment 5 bases; nucleotides outside the gene matches: 2. The CDR3 sequence is 12 residues long. Germline V gives CDR1 SEHNR, CDR2 FQNEAQ (reference sequence).